This record covers a single T cell receptor (beta chain). Its antigen is undetermined. Time point noted: blood from clinic visit 5 months post-surgery; TSC patient then seizure free. Sequencing was limited to surgery cases with top T cell transcript signatures in brain tissue. At least one anti-epileptic drug was given before surgery. Germline V CDR1 and CDR2: SGHKS, YYEKEE (reference sequence). V lost 4 bases, J lost 6 bases, and 20 bases lay in between. There are 15 residues in the CDR3. Sequenced by immunoSEQ multiplex PCR; TCRdb stores in-frame clones only, minus some. The repertoire holds hundreds of thousands of clones, with over 90% as singletons. The data stem from a study of brain T cells in children with intractable seizures. Study observations and caveats: Clones missing pre-surgery may reflect undersampling of that blood sample.

The receptor was derived from a boy under three years old with tuberous sclerosis and intractable seizures. J is TRBJ2-7 and V is TRBV5-5, with D hard to call. Specimen: peripheral blood, collected around 5 months after surgery. The CDR3 sequence is CASSPENPSYVEQYF. CDR3 DNA: TGTGCCAGCAGCCCGGAAAATCCCTCCTACGTCGAGCAGTACTTC.